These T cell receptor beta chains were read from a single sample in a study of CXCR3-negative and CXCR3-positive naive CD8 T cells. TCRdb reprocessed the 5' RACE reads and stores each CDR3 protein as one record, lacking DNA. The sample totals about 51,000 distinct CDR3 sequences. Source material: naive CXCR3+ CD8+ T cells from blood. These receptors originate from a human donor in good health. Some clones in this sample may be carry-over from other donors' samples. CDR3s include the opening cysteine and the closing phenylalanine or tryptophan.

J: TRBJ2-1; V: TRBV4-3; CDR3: CASSQGTGFGGNEQFF
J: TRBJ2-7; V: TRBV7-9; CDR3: CASSLLPGQGGEQYF
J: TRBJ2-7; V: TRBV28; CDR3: CASSTGLAGLEQYF
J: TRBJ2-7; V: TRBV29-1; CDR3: CGVVGRFYEQYF
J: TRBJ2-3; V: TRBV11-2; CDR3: CASSLGLALDKGNTQYF
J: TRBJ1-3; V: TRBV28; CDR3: CASSPLTGSNTIYF
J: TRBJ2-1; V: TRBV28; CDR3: CASSLPDSYNEQFF
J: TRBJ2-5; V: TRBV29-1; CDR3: CSVEGLSEDVQETQYF
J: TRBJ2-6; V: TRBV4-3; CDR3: CASSRSGGTSGANVLTF
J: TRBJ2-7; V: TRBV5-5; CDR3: CASSLSSLNTYEQYF
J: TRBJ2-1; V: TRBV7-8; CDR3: CASSLGGQGYNEQFF
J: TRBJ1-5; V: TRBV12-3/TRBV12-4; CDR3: CASSQGASNQPQHF
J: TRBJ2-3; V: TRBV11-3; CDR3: CASSLVSDTQYF
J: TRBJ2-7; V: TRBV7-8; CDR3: CASSYPGTGDYEQYF
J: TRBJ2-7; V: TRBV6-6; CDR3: CASRPPGQGYEQYF
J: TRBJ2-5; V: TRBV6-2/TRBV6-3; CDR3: CASSQLAGGLTETQYF
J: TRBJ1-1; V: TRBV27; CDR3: CASSLANGQGDTEAFF
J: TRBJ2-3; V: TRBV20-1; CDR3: CSARDFRTDTQYF
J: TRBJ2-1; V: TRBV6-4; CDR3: CASSDSNFEQFF
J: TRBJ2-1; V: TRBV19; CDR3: CASTLASGGANEQFF
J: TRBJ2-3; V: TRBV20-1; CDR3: CSASTPGPAGGTDTQCF
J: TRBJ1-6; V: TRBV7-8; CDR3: CASSLLVAGANSPLHF
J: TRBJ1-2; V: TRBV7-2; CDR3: CASSLGTDYTF
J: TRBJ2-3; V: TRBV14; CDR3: CASSQVPFDTQYF
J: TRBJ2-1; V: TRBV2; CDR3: CASSPGAGSSYNEQFF